The sequence of this TCR beta chain was determined in a study of T cells in Graves' hyperthyroidism and ophthalmopathy. In the ophthalmopathy cohort, Clinical Activity Score was at least 3, NOSPECS grade at least 4, and duration under 3 months. PBMCs were derived from 10 ml fresh peripheral blood. Between the trimmed V and J ends, which lost 4 bases and 11 bases, there was a span of 8 bases. The V gene's germline CDR1 is MNHEY and CDR2 SMNVEV (reference sequence). The CDR3 runs to 11 residues. RNA transcripts were the template for amplifying TCR beta CDR3 regions. TCR CDR3 regions were first amplified by RT-PCR with HTBI primers. TCRdb called the multiplex PCR reads again in MiXCR, with one record for every CDR3 protein. The data contain fewer than 650,000 distinct CDR3 sequences, 13% to 15% of them singletons.

The chain joins TRBV27 to TRBJ1-4, with a tentative D call TRBD1 (6 bases). This TCR came from a young woman with Graves' ophthalmopathy. Sequencing was carried out using blood. The CDR3 protein is CASSWGGKLFF. The CDR3 region has the DNA TGTGCCAGCAGTTGGGGGGGCAAACTGTTTTTT.